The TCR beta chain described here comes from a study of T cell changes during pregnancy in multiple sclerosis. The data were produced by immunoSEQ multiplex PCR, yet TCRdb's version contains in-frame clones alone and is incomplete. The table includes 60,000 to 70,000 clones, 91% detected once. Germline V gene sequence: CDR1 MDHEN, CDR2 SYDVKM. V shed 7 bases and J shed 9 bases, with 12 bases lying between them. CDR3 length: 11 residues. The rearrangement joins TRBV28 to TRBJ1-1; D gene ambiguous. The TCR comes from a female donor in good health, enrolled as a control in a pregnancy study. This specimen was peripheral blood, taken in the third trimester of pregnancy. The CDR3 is CASNGGVKAFF. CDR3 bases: TGTGCCAGCAACGGCGGGGTGAAAGCTTTCTTT.